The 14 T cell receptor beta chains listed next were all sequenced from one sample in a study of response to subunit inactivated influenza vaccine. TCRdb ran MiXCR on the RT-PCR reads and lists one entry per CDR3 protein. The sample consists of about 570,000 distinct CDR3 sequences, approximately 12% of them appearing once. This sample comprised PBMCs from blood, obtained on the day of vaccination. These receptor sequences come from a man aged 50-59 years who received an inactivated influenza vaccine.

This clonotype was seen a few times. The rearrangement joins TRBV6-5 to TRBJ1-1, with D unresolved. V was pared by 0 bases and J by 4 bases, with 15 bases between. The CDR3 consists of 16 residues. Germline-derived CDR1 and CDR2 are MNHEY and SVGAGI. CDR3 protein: CASSYSKTPRGTEAFF. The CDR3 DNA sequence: TGTGCCAGCAGTTACTCTAAGACCCCCAGAGGCACTGAAGCTTTCTTT.

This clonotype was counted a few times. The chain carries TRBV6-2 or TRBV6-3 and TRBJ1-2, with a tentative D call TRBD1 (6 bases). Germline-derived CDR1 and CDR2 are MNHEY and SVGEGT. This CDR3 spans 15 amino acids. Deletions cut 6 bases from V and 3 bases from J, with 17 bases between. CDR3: CASSYNRADYYGYTF. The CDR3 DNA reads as TGTGCCAGCAGCTACAACAGGGCCGATTACTATGGCTACACCTTC.

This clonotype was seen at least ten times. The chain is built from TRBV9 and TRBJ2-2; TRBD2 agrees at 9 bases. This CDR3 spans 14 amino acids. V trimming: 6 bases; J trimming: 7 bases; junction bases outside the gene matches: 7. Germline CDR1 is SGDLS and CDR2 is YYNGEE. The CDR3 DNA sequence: TGTGCCAGCATGGAAGCGGGAGGCGGCGGGGAGCTGTTTTTT. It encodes CASMEAGGGGELFF.

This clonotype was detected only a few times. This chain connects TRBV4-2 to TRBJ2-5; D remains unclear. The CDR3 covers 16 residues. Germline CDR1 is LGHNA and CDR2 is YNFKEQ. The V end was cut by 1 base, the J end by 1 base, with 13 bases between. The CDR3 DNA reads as TGTGCCAGCAGCCAAGTTGTAGGCACGACCCAAGAGACCCAGTACTTC. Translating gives CASSQVVGTTQETQYF.

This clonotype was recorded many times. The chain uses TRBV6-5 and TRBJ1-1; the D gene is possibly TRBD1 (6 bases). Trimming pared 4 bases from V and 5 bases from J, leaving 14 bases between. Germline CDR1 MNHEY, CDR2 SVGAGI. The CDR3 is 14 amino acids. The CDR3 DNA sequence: TGTGCCAGCAGTTCCACGACAGGTACGACTGAAGCTTTCTTT. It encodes CASSSTTGTTEAFF.

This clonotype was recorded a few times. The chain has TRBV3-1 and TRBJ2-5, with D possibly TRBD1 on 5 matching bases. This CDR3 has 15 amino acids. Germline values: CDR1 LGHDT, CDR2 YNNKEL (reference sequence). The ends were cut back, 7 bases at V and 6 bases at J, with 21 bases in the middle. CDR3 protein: CASINNRRPPQTQYF. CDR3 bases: TGTGCCAGCATCAATAACAGGCGCCCGCCCCAGACCCAGTACTTC.

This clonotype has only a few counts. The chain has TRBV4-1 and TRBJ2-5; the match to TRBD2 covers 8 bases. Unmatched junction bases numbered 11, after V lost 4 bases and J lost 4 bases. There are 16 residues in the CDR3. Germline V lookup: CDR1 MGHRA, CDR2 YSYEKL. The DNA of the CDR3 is TGCGCCAGCAGCCGTAAAACACCGGGACTAGGAGAGACCCAGTACTTC. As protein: CASSRKTPGLGETQYF.

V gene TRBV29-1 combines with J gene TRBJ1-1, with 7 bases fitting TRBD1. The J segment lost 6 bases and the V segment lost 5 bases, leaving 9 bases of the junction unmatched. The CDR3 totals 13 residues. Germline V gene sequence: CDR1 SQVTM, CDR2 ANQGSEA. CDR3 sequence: CSVYDRVGSEAFF. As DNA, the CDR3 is TGCAGCGTTTACGACAGGGTTGGCTCTGAAGCTTTCTTT.

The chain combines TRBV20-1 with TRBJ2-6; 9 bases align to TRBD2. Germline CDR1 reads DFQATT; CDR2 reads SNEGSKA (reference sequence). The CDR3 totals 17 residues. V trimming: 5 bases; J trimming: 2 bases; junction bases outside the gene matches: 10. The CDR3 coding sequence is TGCAGTGCTGCTTGGCGGGCGGGAGGGCCTGGGGCCAACGTCCTGACTTTC. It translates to CSAAWRAGGPGANVLTF.

This CDR3 reads CASSGGPGELFF. The CDR3 coding sequence is TGTGCCAGCAGCGGGGGGCCCGGGGAGCTGTTTTTT. The J gene is TRBJ2-2, the V gene TRBV9, with TRBD1 as a possible D gene (6 bases). The CDR3 sequence is 12 residues long. Looked up from germline, CDR1 is SGDLS and CDR2 is YYNGEE. V dropped 3 bases and J dropped 6 bases, with 6 bases sitting between them. The whole variable domain, remainder taken from reference TRBV9 and TRBJ2-2, is DSGVTQTPKHLITATGQRVTLRCSPRSGDLSVYWYQQSLDQGLQFLIQYYNGEERAKGNILERFSAQQFPDLHSELNLSSLELGDSALYFCASSGGPGELFFGEGSRLTVL.

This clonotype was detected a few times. CDR3 coding DNA: TGCAGTGCTAGGGCCGGGACAGTAAACGAGCAGTACTTC. Protein sequence: CSARAGTVNEQYF. The chain has TRBV20-1 and TRBJ2-7; 7 nucleotides agree with TRBD1. The CDR3 has 13 residues. V lost 3 bases and J lost 5; bases outside the gene matches: 7. Germline V gene data show CDR1 as DFQATT and CDR2 as SNEGSKA (reference sequence).

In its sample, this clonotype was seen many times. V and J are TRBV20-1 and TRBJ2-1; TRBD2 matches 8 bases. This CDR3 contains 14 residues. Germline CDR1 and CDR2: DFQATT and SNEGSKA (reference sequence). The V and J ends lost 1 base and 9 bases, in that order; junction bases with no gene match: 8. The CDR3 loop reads CSARGGPAGGEQFF. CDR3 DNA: TGCAGTGCTAGAGGGGGACCCGCGGGGGGTGAGCAGTTCTTC.

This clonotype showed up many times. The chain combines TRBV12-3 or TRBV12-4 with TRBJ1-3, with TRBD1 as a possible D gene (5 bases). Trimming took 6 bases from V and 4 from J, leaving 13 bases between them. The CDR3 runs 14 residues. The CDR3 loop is CASSPGTPGNTIYF. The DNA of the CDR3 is TGTGCCAGCAGCCCCGGGACGCCAGGAAACACCATATATTTT.

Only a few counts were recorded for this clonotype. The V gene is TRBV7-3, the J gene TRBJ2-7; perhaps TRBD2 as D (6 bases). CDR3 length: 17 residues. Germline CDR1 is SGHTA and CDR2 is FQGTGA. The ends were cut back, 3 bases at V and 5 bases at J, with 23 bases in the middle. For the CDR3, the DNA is TGTGCCAGCAGCTTGGGTCCCCGGGGACTCCCATCAAACGAGCAGTACTTC. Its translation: CASSLGPRGLPSNEQYF.